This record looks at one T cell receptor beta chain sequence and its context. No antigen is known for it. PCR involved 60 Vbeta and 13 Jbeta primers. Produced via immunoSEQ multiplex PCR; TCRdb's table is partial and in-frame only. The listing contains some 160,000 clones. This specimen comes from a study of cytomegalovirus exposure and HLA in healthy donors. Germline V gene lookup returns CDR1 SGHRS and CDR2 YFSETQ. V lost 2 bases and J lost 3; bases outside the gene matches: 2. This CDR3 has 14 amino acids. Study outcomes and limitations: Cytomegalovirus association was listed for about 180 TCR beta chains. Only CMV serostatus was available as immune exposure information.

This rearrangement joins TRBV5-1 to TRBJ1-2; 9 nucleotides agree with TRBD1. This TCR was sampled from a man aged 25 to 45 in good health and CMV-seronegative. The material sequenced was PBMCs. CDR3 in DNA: TGCGCCAGCAGCTTAGACAGGGGGGACTATGGCTACACCTTC. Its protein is CASSLDRGDYGYTF.